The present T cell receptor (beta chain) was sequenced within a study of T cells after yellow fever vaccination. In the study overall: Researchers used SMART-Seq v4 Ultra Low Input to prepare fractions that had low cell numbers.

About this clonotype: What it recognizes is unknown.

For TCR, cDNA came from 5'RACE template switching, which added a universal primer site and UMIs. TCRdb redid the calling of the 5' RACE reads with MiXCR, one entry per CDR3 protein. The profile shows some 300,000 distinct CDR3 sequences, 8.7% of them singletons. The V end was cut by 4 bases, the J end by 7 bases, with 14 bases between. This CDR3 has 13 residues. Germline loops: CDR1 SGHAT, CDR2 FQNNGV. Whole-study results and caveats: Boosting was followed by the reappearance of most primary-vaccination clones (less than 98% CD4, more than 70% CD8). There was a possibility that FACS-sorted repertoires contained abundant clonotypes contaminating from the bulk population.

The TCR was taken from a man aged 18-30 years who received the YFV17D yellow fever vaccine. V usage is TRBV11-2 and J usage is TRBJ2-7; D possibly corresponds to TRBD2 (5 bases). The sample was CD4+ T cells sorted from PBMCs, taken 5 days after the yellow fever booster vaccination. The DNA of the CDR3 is TGTGCCAGCAGCTCGTCCGGGGTGGGAGAGCAGTACGTC. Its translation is CASSSSGVGEQYV.